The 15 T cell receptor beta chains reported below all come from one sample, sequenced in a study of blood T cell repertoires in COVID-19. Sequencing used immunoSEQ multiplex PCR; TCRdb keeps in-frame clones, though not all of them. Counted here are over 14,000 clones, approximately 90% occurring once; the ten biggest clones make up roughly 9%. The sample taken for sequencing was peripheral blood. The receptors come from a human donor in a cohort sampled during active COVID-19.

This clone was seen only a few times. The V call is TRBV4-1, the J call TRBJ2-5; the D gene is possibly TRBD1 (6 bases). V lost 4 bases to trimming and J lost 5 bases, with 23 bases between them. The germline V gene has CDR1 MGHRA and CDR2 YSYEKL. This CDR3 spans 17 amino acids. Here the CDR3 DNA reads TGCGCCAGCAGCCCCGGAGGAGGACAGACAGGAGGCGAGACCCAGTACTTC. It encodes CASSPGGGQTGGETQYF.

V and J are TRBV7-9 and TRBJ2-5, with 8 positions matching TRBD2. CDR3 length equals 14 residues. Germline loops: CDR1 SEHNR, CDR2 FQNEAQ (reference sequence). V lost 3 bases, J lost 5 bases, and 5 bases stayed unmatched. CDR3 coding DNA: TGTGCCAGCAGCTTCTCGGGAGGGTCCGAGACCCAGTACTTC. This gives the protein CASSFSGGSETQYF.

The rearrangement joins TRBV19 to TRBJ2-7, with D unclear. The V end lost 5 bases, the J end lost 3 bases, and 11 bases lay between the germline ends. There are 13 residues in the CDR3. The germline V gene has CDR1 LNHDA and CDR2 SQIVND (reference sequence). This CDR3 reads CASSQAQLYEQYF. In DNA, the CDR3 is TGTGCCAGTAGTCAAGCACAGCTCTACGAGCAGTACTTC.

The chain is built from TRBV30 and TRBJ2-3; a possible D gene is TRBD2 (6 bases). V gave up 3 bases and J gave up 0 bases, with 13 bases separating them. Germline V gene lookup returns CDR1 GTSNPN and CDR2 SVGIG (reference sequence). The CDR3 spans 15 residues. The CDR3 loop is CAWRVGGHSTDTQYF. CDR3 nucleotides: TGTGCCTGGAGGGTAGGAGGGCACAGCACAGATACGCAGTATTTT.

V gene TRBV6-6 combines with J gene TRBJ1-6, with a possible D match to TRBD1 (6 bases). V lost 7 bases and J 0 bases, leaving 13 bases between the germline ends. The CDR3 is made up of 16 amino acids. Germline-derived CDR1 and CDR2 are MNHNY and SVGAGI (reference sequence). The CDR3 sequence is CASNPGHSSYNSPLHF. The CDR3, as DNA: TGTGCCAGCAACCCGGGACATAGCTCCTATAATTCACCCCTCCACTTT.

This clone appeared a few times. The CDR3 coding sequence is TGTGCCAGCAGCTTAGTACAGGGGACCTACGAGCAGTACTTC. The encoded protein is CASSLVQGTYEQYF. This chain connects TRBV11-2 to TRBJ2-7; 7 bases are shared with TRBD1. J was trimmed by 2 bases and V by 1 base; bases with no gene match: 2. The germline CDR1 and CDR2 sequences are SGHAT and FQNNGV. The length of the CDR3 is 14 residues. Full variable domain (missing parts from reference TRBV11-2 and TRBJ2-7): EAGVAQSPRYKIIEKRQSVAFWCNPISGHATLYWYQQILGQGPKLLIQFQNNGVVDDSQLPKDRFSAERLKGVDSTLKIQPAKLEDSAVYLCASSLVQGTYEQYFGPGTRLTVT.

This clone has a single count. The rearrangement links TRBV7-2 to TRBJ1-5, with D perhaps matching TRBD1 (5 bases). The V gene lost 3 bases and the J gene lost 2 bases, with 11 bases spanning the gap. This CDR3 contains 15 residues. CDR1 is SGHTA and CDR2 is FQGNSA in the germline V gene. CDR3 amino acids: CASSLFGGGNQPQHF. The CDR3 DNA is TGTGCCAGCAGCTTGTTCGGGGGTGGCAATCAGCCCCAGCATTTT.

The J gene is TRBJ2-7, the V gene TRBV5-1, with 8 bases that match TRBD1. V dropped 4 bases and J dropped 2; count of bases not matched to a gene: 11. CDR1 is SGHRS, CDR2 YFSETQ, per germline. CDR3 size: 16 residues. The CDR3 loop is CASSEDVGQGPYEQYF. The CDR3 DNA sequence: TGCGCCAGCAGCGAGGATGTCGGACAGGGTCCCTACGAGCAGTACTTC.

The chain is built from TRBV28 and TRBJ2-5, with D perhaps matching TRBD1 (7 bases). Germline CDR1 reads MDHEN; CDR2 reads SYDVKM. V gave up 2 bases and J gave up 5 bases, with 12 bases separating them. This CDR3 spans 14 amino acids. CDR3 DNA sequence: TGTGCCAGCAGTTTAGGAGGGGGCTTGGAGACCCAGTACTTC. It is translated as CASSLGGGLETQYF.

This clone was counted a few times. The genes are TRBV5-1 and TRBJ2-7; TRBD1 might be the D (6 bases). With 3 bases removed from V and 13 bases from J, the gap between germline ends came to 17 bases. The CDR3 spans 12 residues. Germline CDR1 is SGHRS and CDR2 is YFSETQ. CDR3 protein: CASSSSGTRTYF. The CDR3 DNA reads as TGCGCCAGCAGCTCATCCGGGACAAGGACCTACTTC. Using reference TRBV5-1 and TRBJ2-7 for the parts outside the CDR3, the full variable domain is KAGVTQTPRYLIKTRGQQVTLSCSPISGHRSVSWYQQTPGQGLQFLFEYFSETQRNKGNFPGRFSGRQFSNSRSEMNVSTLELGDSALYLCASSSSGTRTYFGPGTRLTVT.

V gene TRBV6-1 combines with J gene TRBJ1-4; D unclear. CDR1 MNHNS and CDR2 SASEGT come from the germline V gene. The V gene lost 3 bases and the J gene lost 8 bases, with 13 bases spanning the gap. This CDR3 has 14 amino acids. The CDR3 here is CASSEETIGEKLFF. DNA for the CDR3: TGTGCCAGCAGTGAGGAGACTATCGGGGAAAAACTGTTTTTT.

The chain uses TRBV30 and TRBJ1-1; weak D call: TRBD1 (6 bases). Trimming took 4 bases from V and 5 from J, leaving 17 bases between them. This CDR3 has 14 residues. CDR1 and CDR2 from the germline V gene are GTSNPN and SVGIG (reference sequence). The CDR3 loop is CAWNTQGTGTEAFF. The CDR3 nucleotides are TGTGCCTGGAATACACAGGGAACCGGAACTGAAGCTTTCTTT.

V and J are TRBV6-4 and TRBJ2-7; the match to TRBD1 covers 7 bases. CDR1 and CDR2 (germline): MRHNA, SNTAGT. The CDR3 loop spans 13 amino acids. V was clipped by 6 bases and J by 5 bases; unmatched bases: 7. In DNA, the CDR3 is TGTGCCAGCAGCCTGACAGGGACCCACGAGCAGTACTTC. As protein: CASSLTGTHEQYF.

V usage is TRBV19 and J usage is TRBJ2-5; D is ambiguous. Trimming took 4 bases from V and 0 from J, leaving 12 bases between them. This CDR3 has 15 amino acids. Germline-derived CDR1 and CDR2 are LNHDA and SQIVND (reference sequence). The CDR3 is CASSNRDWYQETQYF. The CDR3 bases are TGTGCCAGTAGTAACCGAGACTGGTACCAAGAGACCCAGTACTTC.

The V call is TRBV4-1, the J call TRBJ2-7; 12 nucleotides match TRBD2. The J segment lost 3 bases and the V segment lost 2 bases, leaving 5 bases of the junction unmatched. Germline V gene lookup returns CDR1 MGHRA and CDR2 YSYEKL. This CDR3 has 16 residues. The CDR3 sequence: CASSQPTSGSSYEQYF. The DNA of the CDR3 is TGCGCCAGCAGCCAACCGACTAGCGGGAGCAGCTACGAGCAGTACTTC.